This entry lists 8 T cell receptor beta chains sequenced from one sample in a study of blood T cell repertoires in COVID-19. Profiled with immunoSEQ multiplex PCR; TCRdb holds only in-frame clones, not every one. The sample lists 230,000 or so clones, around 89% seen once, with about 2.6% in the top ten. The sequencing input was PBMCs or T cells enriched from blood (not recorded which). The source of these receptors is a woman aged 25 to 45 who had recovered from COVID-19.

The chain uses TRBV9 and TRBJ1-1, with 8 nucleotides matching TRBD1. CDR1 and CDR2 (germline): SGDLS, YYNGEE. The CDR3 is 15 residues long. With 0 bases clipped from V and 2 bases from J, the junction kept 3 bases outside the gene matches. CDR3 DNA sequence: TGTGCCAGCAGCGTAGGGGACAGGTTTAACACTGAAGCTTTCTTT. Protein product: CASSVGDRFNTEAFF.

The chain combines TRBV7-2 with TRBJ2-2; 11 bases align to TRBD2. J was trimmed by 4 bases and V by 0 bases; bases with no gene match: 4. The CDR3 runs 17 residues. The germline V gene has CDR1 SGHTA and CDR2 FQGNSA. The CDR3 protein is CASSLASGGAGTGELFF. Here the CDR3 DNA reads TGTGCCAGCAGCTTAGCTAGCGGGGGGGCGGGCACCGGGGAGCTGTTTTTT. The entire variable domain, with the rest obtained from reference TRBV7-2 and TRBJ2-2, is as follows: GAGVSQSPSNKVTEKGKDVELRCDPISGHTALYWYRQSLGQGLEFLIYFQGNSAPDKSGLPSDRFSAERTGGSVSTLTIQRTQQEDSAVYLCASSLASGGAGTGELFFGEGSRLTVL.

This chain connects TRBV9 to TRBJ1-2, with D unresolved. V was shortened by 0 bases and J by 4 bases, with 13 bases between the two germline ends. Germline lookup yields CDR1 SGDLS and CDR2 YYNGEE. The CDR3 runs to 15 residues. In DNA, the CDR3 is TGTGCCAGCAGCGTAGTGGAAGGGAGTAGCTATGGCTACACCTTC. Its translation: CASSVVEGSSYGYTF.

The V call is TRBV5-4, the J call TRBJ2-3; no firm D call. Germline assignment: CDR1 SGHNT and CDR2 YYREEE (reference sequence). The CDR3 is 16 amino acids. V gave up 2 bases and J gave up 1 base, with 14 bases separating them. The CDR3 reads CASSFAPIVGTDTQYF. Written as DNA, the CDR3 is TGTGCCAGCAGCTTTGCCCCGATAGTAGGCACAGATACGCAGTATTTT.

This sequence joins TRBV2 and TRBJ2-7; the D gene is possibly TRBD2 (6 bases). Germline CDR1 SNHLY, CDR2 FYNNEI. Trimming removed 6 bases from V and 3 bases from J, with 12 bases in between. This CDR3 has 13 residues. DNA for the CDR3: TGTGCCAGCAGGGGGACTGAACGCTACGAGCAGTACTTC. It encodes CASRGTERYEQYF.

The chain links TRBV23-1 to TRBJ1-5; D is unclear. TRBV23-1 is filed as an ORF, its function uncertain. The CDR3 runs to 15 residues. The V gene lost 0 bases and the J gene lost 1 base, with 7 bases spanning the gap. CDR3 protein: CASSQSAESNQPQHF. The CDR3 DNA reads TGCGCCAGCAGTCAATCGGCGGAGAGCAATCAGCCCCAGCATTTT.

This chain joins TRBV7-2 and TRBJ2-5; a weak D match, TRBD2 (5 bases). CDR3 length equals 14 residues. V was clipped by 3 bases and J by 5 bases, with 13 bases between them. Looked up from germline, CDR1 is SGHTA and CDR2 is FQGNSA. In DNA, the CDR3 is TGTGCCAGCAGCTTCTCGAGCGGTGGGGAGACCCAGTACTTC. This translates into CASSFSSGGETQYF.

This clone showed up just once. The chain employs TRBV4-3 and TRBJ1-1; 8 positions match TRBD1. With 6 bases clipped from V and 8 bases from J, the junction kept 5 bases outside the gene matches. The germline V gene encodes CDR1 LGHNA and CDR2 YSLEER. This CDR3 comprises 12 residues. The CDR3 DNA reads as TGCGCCAGCAGAGCTGGACAGGGCGAAGCTTTCTTT. Its protein product is CASRAGQGEAFF.